The 11 T cell receptor beta chains below all came from one sample that was sequenced in a study of spatial heterogeneity in lung cancer (dated by TCRdb to 2018 to 2020). This specimen's time point label, interpreted: sample taken at primary tumor resection. The protocol used for the library was 5' RACE. Sequencing relied on a NextSeq 500. TCRdb passed the public sequencing reads through fastp at Q25 and MiXCR, retaining productive beta sequences. Identical CDR3 proteins give one entry, which carries the most common genes and DNA. The sample yields fewer than 18,000 distinct CDR3 sequences; 3.6% were counted once. The top ten hold around 9.6% of the sample. Sequenced material: normal lung tissue next to the tumor, taken at surgery. These receptors all stem from a male donor with early-stage non-small cell lung cancer.

This clonotype has a count of ten or more. A library prepared for alpha chains yielded this beta chain as an off-target read; its size is of little meaning. For the CDR3, the DNA is TGCGCCAGCAGCTTTGACAGGGCTGAAAAACTGTTTTTT. Translated, it gives CASSFDRAEKLFF. The chain combines TRBV5-1 with TRBJ1-4; 7 bases map to TRBD1. In germline, CDR1 is SGHRS, CDR2 YFSETQ. Trimming at V came to 2 bases and at J to 7 bases, leaving 2 bases not matched to a gene. The CDR3 contains 13 residues.

This clonotype has just a few counts. Within a library made for alpha chains, this beta chain is off target, and its count is uninformative. The chain uses TRBV19 and TRBJ2-7; tentatively, D is TRBD2 (6 bases). This CDR3 region has 14 residues. CDR1 is LNHDA, CDR2 SQIVND, per germline (reference sequence). The ends were cut back, 5 bases at V and 2 bases at J, with 13 bases in the middle. In DNA, the CDR3 is TGTGCCAGTAGTCCCCGGCGGGAACCCTACGAGCAGTACTTC. This translates into CASSPRREPYEQYF.

This clonotype was detected many times. This beta chain turned up in a library designed for alpha chains; as an off-target read, its abundance says little. The chain uses TRBV20-1 and TRBJ2-1, with D tentatively TRBD2 (6 bases). Trimming took 0 bases from V and 15 from J, leaving 21 bases between them. This CDR3 region has 14 residues. Per the germline V gene, CDR1 is DFQATT and CDR2 is SNEGSKA (reference sequence). The CDR3 bases are TGCAGTGCTAGAGATCTCGGTCTAGCGCCCGTCTGGTTCTTC. Translating gives CSARDLGLAPVWFF.

Many counts were recorded for this clonotype. The library was designed around alpha chains, so this beta chain is a stray read whose abundance carries little weight. The rearrangement links TRBV4-3 to TRBJ2-7; D gene uncertain. Germline V CDR1 and CDR2: LGHNA, YSLEER. V dropped 4 bases and J dropped 0 bases, with 10 bases sitting between them. The CDR3 extends over 14 amino acids. The CDR3 loop is CASSPEVGSYEQYF. In DNA, the CDR3 is TGCGCCAGCAGCCCCGAGGTCGGCTCCTACGAGCAGTACTTC.

This clonotype was counted ten times or more. This beta chain lies outside the target of a library built for alpha chains; its clone size means little. V gene TRBV10-3 combines with J gene TRBJ2-3, with 13 bases lining up with TRBD2. The CDR3 has 16 amino acids. The germline CDR1 and CDR2 sequences are ENHRY and SYGVKD. Losses at the gene ends were 11 bases for V and 2 bases for J; bases not matched to a gene: 10. CDR3 in DNA: TGTGCCGGATCTCCGGGACTAGCGGGACACACAGATACGCAGTATTTT. Encoded protein: CAGSPGLAGHTDTQYF.

At least ten counts were recorded for this clonotype. This beta chain is an off-target read within a library intended for alpha chains, so its frequency means little. The V and J genes are TRBV6-2 or TRBV6-3 and TRBJ2-3; D ambiguous. This CDR3 spans 13 amino acids. Per germline, CDR1 MNHEY and CDR2 SVGEGT. Trimming removed 2 bases from V and 7 bases from J, with 10 bases in between. The CDR3 spells CASSYGFDHTQYF. The CDR3 coding sequence is TGTGCCAGCAGTTACGGCTTCGACCATACGCAGTATTTT.

This clonotype was counted many times. This beta chain is an off-target read within a library intended for alpha chains, so its frequency means little. The chain carries TRBV27 and TRBJ2-6, with TRBD1 identical over 7 bases. The germline V gene has CDR1 MNHEY and CDR2 SMNVEV (reference sequence). The CDR3 totals 19 residues. The V and J ends lost 6 bases and 4 bases, in that order; junction bases with no gene match: 18. The CDR3 reads CASSNRRDRAFSGANVLTF. CDR3 sequence (DNA): TGTGCCAGCAGCAATCGCCGAGACAGGGCTTTTTCGGGGGCCAACGTCCTGACTTTC.

This clonotype was seen many times. Little can be read into the size of this beta chain, an off-target read in a library designed for alpha chains. The genes are TRBV11-1 and TRBJ2-7, with TRBD1 identical over 9 bases. Germline V lookup: CDR1 SGHAT, CDR2 FQDESV (reference sequence). CDR3 length: 15 amino acids. V was clipped by 2 bases and J by 7 bases; unmatched bases: 9. The CDR3 region is CASSLSRDREREQYF. For the CDR3, the DNA is TGTGCCAGCAGCTTAAGCCGGGACAGGGAGAGAGAGCAGTACTTC. Using reference TRBV11-1 and TRBJ2-7 for the parts outside the CDR3, the full variable domain is EAEVAQSPRYKITEKSQAVAFWCDPISGHATLYWYRQILGQGPELLVQFQDESVVDDSQLPKDRFSAERLKGVDSTLKIQPAELGDSAMYLCASSLSRDREREQYFGPGTRLTVT.

There are many counts of this clonotype. In a library made to pick up alpha chains, this beta chain is a stray read with a size that means little. The V call is TRBV30, the J call TRBJ2-7; 9 bases line up with TRBD2. V lost 2 bases and J lost 4; bases outside the gene matches: 6. This CDR3 spans 14 amino acids. Germline CDR1 is GTSNPN and CDR2 is SVGIG (reference sequence). Written as DNA, the CDR3 is TGTGCCTGGAGTAGAGCCAGCGGGAGGTACGAGCAGTACTTC. As protein: CAWSRASGRYEQYF.

This clonotype was seen ten or more times. This beta chain slipped into a library made for alpha chains as a stray read, so its size is not meaningful. The rearrangement joins TRBV5-1 to TRBJ2-3; D not certain. The CDR3 contains 17 residues. The V and J ends lost 0 bases and 0 bases respectively, with 14 bases between them. Germline CDR1 SGHRS, CDR2 YFSETQ. Written as DNA, the CDR3 is TGCGCCAGCAGCTTGGGGGCAGGCCCTGCTAGCACAGATACGCAGTATTTT. Protein sequence: CASSLGAGPASTDTQYF.

This clonotype appeared many times. A library made for alpha chains picked up this beta chain off target, so its size means little. This chain links TRBV7-4 with TRBJ2-5; D is undetermined. This CDR3 is built from 13 residues. V lost 1 base, J lost 9 bases, and 12 bases lay in between. CDR1 and CDR2 (germline): SGHVT, SQSDAQ. The CDR3 reads CASSLEVGWAQYF. In nucleotides, the CDR3 is TGTGCCAGCAGCTTAGAGGTCGGGTGGGCCCAGTACTTC.